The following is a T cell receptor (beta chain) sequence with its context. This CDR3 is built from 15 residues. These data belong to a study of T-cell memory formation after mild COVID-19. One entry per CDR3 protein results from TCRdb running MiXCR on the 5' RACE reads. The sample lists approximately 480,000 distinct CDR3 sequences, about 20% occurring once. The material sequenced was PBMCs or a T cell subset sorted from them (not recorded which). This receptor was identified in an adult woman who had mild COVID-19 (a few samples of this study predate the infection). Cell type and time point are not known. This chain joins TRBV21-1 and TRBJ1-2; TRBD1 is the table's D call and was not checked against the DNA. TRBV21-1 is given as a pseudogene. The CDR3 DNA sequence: TGTGCCAGCAGCACCCTCCTCCCACAGGGTGAAGAGAACACCTTC. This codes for CASSTLLPQGEENTF.